This T cell receptor beta chain was observed in a study of T cell responses to AZD1222 COVID-19 vaccine. At the level of the study: Combined were second doses at about 4 or about 12 weeks. Notes on the study in general: Baseline serology detected seropositivity in only six AZD1222 recipients.

Clones were sequenced by immunoSEQ multiplex PCR, and TCRdb holds only the in-frame ones, with some missing. The table shows roughly 90,000 clones, with approximately 83% occurring only once. Notes on this clone: Its cognate antigen is unknown.

The CDR3 consists of 15 residues. V dropped 2 bases and J dropped 2 bases, with 10 bases sitting between them. Germline CDR1 reads ENHRY; CDR2 reads SYGVKD. This receptor was identified in an adult in good health. The chain is built from TRBV10-3 and TRBJ1-5; D is ambiguous. The input for sequencing was peripheral blood, taken on day 0 of AZD1222 vaccination. CDR3 in DNA: TGTGCCATCAGTGAGGGATCCCAGGGCAATCAGCCCCAGCATTTT. Translation gives CAISEGSQGNQPQHF.